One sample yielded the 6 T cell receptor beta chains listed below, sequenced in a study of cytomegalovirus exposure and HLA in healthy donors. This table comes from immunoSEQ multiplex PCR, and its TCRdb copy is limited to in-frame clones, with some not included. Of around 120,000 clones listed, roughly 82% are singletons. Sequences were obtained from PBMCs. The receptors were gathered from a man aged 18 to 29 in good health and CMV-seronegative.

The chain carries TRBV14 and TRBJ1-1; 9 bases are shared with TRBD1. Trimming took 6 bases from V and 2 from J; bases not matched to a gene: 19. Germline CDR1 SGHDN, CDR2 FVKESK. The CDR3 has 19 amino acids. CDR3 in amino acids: CASSRRGGQGLWGNTEAFF. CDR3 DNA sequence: TGTGCCAGCAGTCGCAGGGGGGGACAGGGCTTGTGGGGAAACACTGAAGCTTTCTTT.

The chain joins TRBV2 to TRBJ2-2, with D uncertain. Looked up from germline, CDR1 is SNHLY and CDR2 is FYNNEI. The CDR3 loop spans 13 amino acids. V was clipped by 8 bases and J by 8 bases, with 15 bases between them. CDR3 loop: CASYVRSTGELFF. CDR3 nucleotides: TGTGCCAGCTATGTAAGATCTACGGGGGAGCTGTTTTTT.

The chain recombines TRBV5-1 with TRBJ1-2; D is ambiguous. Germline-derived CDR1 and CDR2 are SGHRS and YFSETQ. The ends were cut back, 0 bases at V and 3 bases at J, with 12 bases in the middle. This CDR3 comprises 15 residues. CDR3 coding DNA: TGCGCCAGCAGCTTGGGGCCCCATCAGGACTATGGCTACACCTTC. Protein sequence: CASSLGPHQDYGYTF.

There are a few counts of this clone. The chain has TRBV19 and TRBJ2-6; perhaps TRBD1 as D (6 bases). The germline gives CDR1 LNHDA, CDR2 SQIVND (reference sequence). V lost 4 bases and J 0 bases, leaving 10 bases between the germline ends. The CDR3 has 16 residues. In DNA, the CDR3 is TGTGCCAGTAGTAGTGCAGGGGCCTCTGGGGCCAACGTCCTGACTTTC. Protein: CASSSAGASGANVLTF.

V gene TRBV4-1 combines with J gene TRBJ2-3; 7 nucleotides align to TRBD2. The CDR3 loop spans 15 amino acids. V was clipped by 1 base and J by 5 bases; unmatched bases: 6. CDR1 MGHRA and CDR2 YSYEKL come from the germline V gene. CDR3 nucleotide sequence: TGCGCCAGCAGCCAAGCCAGCGGGACCGGAGATACGCAGTATTTT. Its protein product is CASSQASGTGDTQYF.

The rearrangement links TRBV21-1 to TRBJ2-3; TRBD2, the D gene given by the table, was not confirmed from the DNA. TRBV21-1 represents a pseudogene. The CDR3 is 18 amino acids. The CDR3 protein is CASLLRNRLAGGRDTQYF. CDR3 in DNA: TGTGCCAGCCTCCTCAGAAACCGACTAGCGGGGGGGCGTGATACGCAGTATTTT.